This T cell receptor beta chain was sequenced for a study of monozygotic twins with inflammatory bowel disease. The study's findings and limits: A reduction in TCRbeta diversity (inverse Simpson) was seen in IBD patients relative to healthy co-twins. Reduced clonotype sharing with other individuals was observed in IBD patients relative to healthy twins, especially with disease activity.

Each sample's cDNA came from eight separate reactions. Reanalyzing the 5' RACE reads, TCRdb keeps one entry per CDR3 protein, without DNA. Recorded for this sample: 300,000 to 400,000 distinct CDR3 sequences. Comment on this clonotype: Its antigen is not known.

CDR3 size: 17 residues. From germline, CDR1 is SGHDT and CDR2 YYEEEE. The sequence came from a human donor with ulcerative colitis or Crohn's disease, or a healthy co-twin of an affected twin (not recorded which). Material: blood. The chain uses TRBV5-6 and TRBJ1-6; TCRdb names TRBD1, which stays unverified in the absence of DNA. The CDR3: CASSLVGTGDPNSPLHF.